These 7 T cell receptor beta chains originate from one sample sequenced in a study of identical twins. TCRdb redid the calling of the 5' RACE reads with MiXCR, one entry per CDR3 protein. The sample has 600,000 to 800,000 distinct CDR3 sequences; over 20% are singletons. The sample was also linked to a second study, of T cells expressing NK-cell markers.

Source material: PBMCs. These receptors were obtained from a woman younger than 30 in good health.

This clonotype was recorded a few times. The chain couples TRBV27 to TRBJ2-1; 10 bases are shared with TRBD2. CDR1 and CDR2 (germline): MNHEY, SMNVEV (reference sequence). This CDR3 has 16 residues. J gave up 7 bases and V 5 bases, and 11 bases lay outside the gene matches. CDR3 amino acids: CASSRILAGGSNEQFF. DNA for the CDR3: TGTGCCAGCAGTCGCATTTTAGCGGGAGGCTCAAATGAGCAGTTCTTC.

This clonotype was detected only a few times. The chain combines TRBV7-2 with TRBJ2-3; tentatively, D is TRBD1 (6 bases). The CDR3 is 14 amino acids. In germline, CDR1 is SGHTA, CDR2 FQGNSA. The V gene lost 6 bases and the J gene lost 6 bases, with 16 bases spanning the gap. CDR3 sequence reads: CASRSGHRTDTQYF. The CDR3 DNA is TGTGCCAGCAGATCGGGACACCGAACGGATACGCAGTATTTT.

The chain is built from TRBV7-9 and TRBJ1-2; no reliable D call. The V end was cut by 4 bases, the J end by 8 bases, with 11 bases between. This CDR3 spans 12 amino acids. In germline, CDR1 is SEHNR, CDR2 FQNEAQ (reference sequence). CDR3 region: CASSSDPSGYTF. For the CDR3, the DNA is TGTGCCAGCAGCTCGGACCCTTCGGGCTACACCTTC. The whole variable domain, remainder taken from reference TRBV7-9 and TRBJ1-2, is DTGVSQNPRHKITKRGQNVTFRCDPISEHNRLYWYRQTLGQGPEFLTYFQNEAQLEKSRLLSDRFSAERPKGSFSTLEIQRTEQGDSAMYLCASSSDPSGYTFGSGTRLTVV.

This clonotype was detected ten times or more. This chain joins TRBV7-2 and TRBJ2-5; TRBD2 agrees at 11 bases. Germline V gives CDR1 SGHTA, CDR2 FQGNSA. The CDR3 covers 15 residues. Germline trimming cut 5 bases from V and 1 base from J; bases unmatched to any gene: 3. The chain's CDR3 is CASSPGLAVQETQYF. The CDR3 nucleotides read TGTGCCAGCAGCCCGGGACTAGCGGTCCAAGAGACCCAGTACTTC.

This clonotype was observed a handful of times. The genes are TRBV9 and TRBJ2-1, with 9 bases matching TRBD1. The germline V gene has CDR1 SGDLS and CDR2 YYNGEE. V lost 6 bases, J lost 6 bases, and 7 bases stayed unmatched. The CDR3 has 14 amino acids. The CDR3 bases are TGTGCCAGCACGAGGGACAGGGATTCCAATGAGCAGTTCTTC. Translated: CASTRDRDSNEQFF.

This clonotype was seen ten or more times. This sequence joins TRBV7-7 and TRBJ2-1; D is ambiguous. CDR3 size: 13 residues. The V end lost 1 base, the J end lost 9 bases, and 10 bases lay between the germline ends. The germline V gene encodes CDR1 SSHAT and CDR2 FNYEAQ (reference sequence). CDR3 nucleotides: TGTGCCAGCAGCTTAGATCCAGCAGGTGAGCAGTTCTTC. This codes for CASSLDPAGEQFF.

This clonotype was recorded a few times. The chain combines TRBV5-1 with TRBJ2-7; D is ambiguous. The CDR3 is made up of 11 amino acids. Trimming cost V 3 bases and J 5 bases, with 6 bases left between them. Germline V CDR1 and CDR2: SGHRS, YFSETQ. DNA of the CDR3: TGCGCCAGCAGCTACGAGAACGAGCAGTACTTC. Translating it yields CASSYENEQYF.